This TCR beta chain came from a study of blood T cells in healthy people across ages (dated by TCRdb to between 2014 and 2017). About the study as a whole: In model experiments, template switching captured about one uniquely barcoded TCR beta cDNA molecule for every two T cells. To avoid experimental bias, donors of different ages were spread randomly across the sequencing lanes. For two donors (one aged 18 to 29 and one aged 80 or older), the study analyzed two additional independent replicas of 1 million unique cDNA reads from the same blood draw. To track age-related changes in TCR beta repertoire diversity, the study relied on deep sequencing normalized with unique cDNA molecular identifiers. The donors were split into four age groups: young (average 16 years), middle-aged (39), aged (around 67) and long-lived (roughly 77).

The roughly 38 donors, aged about 6 to 95 years, were systemically healthy Caucasian individuals from Russia. Each donor gave 8 to 10 milliliters of peripheral blood, collected into EDTA-treated Vacutainer tubes. Ficoll-Paque density-gradient centrifugation was used to isolate PBMCs, with at least 6 million obtained per sample. Trizol reagent was used to extract total RNA from PBMCs, with at least 5.5 micrograms per sample. The percentages of naive CD45RAhigh/CD27high T cells were determined by flow cytometry on a PBMC aliquot from every donor. Reading the germline V gene gives CDR1 MNHEY and CDR2 SVGEGT. The CDR3 sequence holds 15 residues, the cysteine and phenylalanine included. CDR3 DNA only is kept here, 45 bases in frame from base 1. V ends up 2 bases short and J 4 bases short, with an unmatched junction base count of 7. Overall study outcomes, separate from this receptor: Compared with the aged group, more naive CD4+ T cells, fewer expanded clones and increased TCR diversity were shown by the long-lived group, suggesting age selection. Because donor CMV infection status was unknown, age-related changes in expanded clonotypes were potentially confounded. Conclusive comparison of naive and antigen-experienced compartments was prevented by the profiling of bulk unsorted PBMCs. As age increased, observed TCR beta diversity per million T cells dropped in a roughly linear way, and a significant reduction was already evident by age 40. Estimates of total diversity from one million sequenced T cells were regarded as lower bounds and underestimates. There was a strong correlation between observed TCR beta diversity and the percentage of naive T cells measured by flow cytometry.

For this clonotype: Its binding antigen is unknown. The sample holds no much larger clone one base away, and base qualities are not on file.

Library prep was done by 5' RACE. Sequencer: Illumina HiSeq 2500. A second PCR of roughly 7 to 12 cycles was run with a J-beta primer mix and a sample-barcoded 5' primer. A unique molecular identifier was introduced onto each TCR beta cDNA molecule by a template-switch 5' adaptor carrying 12 random nucleotides. At least 2.5 million CDR3-containing paired-end reads were obtained from each sample. First-strand cDNA was synthesized from all RNA with the Mint cDNA synthesis kit, primed by a TRBC-specific oligonucleotide. After uracil-DNA glycosylase treatment, a first 18-cycle PCR used universal primers M1SS and BC2_uni_R on all cDNA. The authors' pipeline ran thus. For normalization, 1 million high-quality reads were randomly selected from each sample, with every read carrying a distinct molecular identifier. Reads sharing molecular identifiers were discarded rather than binned into consensus sequences. MiTCR, with a Q25 quality threshold and the strictest error-elimination algorithm, was used for CDR3 identification, clonotype clustering and error correction. Lower-bound total TCR beta diversity was estimated with a nonparametric unseen species model using Euler transformation. TCRdb applied fastp at Q25 and MiXCR to the public reads, then kept only in-frame beta chains. Every entry covers one CDR3 protein and lists the most common genes and DNA from its rows. These V and J calls rely on TCRdb rather than the paper's analysis. Within this sample are 1,300,000 or so distinct CDR3 sequences, with around 55% of them counted one time only. The ten largest clones take up under 8.5% of the sample.

This receptor was identified in a man younger than 30 in good health. Sequencing was performed on blood. This receptor chain uses TRBV6-2 or TRBV6-3 and TRBJ2-5; the junction holds 7 bases that match TRBD2. The DNA sequence reads TGTGCCAGCAGTTACCCTCTTAGCGGGCGAGAGACCCAGTACTTC. Translated, this is CASSYPLSGRETQYF.